This TCR beta chain was found in a study of cytomegalovirus exposure and HLA in healthy donors. Amplification used 60 Vbeta primers and 13 Jbeta primers. TCRdb keeps only in-frame clones here, not all; method: immunoSEQ multiplex PCR. Among 95,000 to 150,000 clones listed, roughly four fifths were seen once. This clone appeared a single time. The CDR3 spans 15 residues. V was shortened by 2 bases and J by 1 base, with 10 bases between the two germline ends. The germline gives CDR1 SGHVS, CDR2 FNYEAQ. The chain links TRBV7-6 to TRBJ2-3; D is ambiguous. The sequenced sample was PBMCs. The source of this sequence is an older woman in good health and CMV-seropositive. The CDR3 here is CASSLSTLGTDTQYF. The CDR3 bases are TGTGCCAGCAGCTTATCTACTTTAGGCACAGATACGCAGTATTTT.